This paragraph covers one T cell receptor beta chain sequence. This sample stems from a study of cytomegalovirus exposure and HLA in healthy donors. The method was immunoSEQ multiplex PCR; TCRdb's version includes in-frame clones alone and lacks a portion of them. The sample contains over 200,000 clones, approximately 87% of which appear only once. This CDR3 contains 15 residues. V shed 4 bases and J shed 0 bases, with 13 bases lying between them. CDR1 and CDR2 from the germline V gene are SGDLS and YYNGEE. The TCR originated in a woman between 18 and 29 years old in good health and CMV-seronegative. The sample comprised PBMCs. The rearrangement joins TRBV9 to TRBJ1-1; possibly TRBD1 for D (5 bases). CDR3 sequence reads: CASSLTWGMNTEAFF. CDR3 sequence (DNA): TGTGCCAGCAGCCTAACTTGGGGGATGAACACTGAAGCTTTCTTT.